This TCR beta chain was recovered during a study of blood T cells in healthy people across ages. Study-level results: Estimated diversity, derived from one million T cells, was regarded as an underestimate.

V gave up 2 bases and J gave up 4 bases, with 8 bases separating them. CDR1 and CDR2 (germline): LGHNA, YSLEER. The CDR3 spans 13 residues. Only a few counts were recorded for this clonotype. What it recognizes is unknown. The second PCR ran about 6 to 11 cycles with a sample-barcoded 5' primer and J-beta primers. Through a template-switch adaptor with 12 random nucleotides, each cDNA molecule received a tag. TCRdb re-derived calls from the 5' RACE reads in MiXCR, one entry per CDR3 protein. The sample records roughly 500,000 distinct CDR3 sequences, 20% to 30% being singletons. This same sample was also part of a study on T cells of mothers and their children.

What was sequenced was blood. This chain uses TRBV4-3 with TRBJ1-1, with D unclear. This TCR was sampled from a boy between 10 and 17 years old in good health. CDR3 DNA sequence: TGCGCCAGCAGCCAATGGGGTGTCACTGAAGCTTTCTTT. Translating it yields CASSQWGVTEAFF.